This T cell receptor (beta chain) was documented in a study of blood T cell repertoires in COVID-19. Study-level background: In each case, the material was cDNA or gDNA derived from T cells, B-cell-depleted T cells, or PBMCs.

Ages ranged from roughly 18 to 100 years, with residence in 20 to 30 US areas. Participants were placed into cohorts based on the clinical history they reported. Original processing notes: Amplification from reference gene primers served as the basis for estimated nucleated cell counts. Data came from immunoSEQ multiplex PCR; TCRdb stores just in-frame clones and leaves some out. D and trimming come from the DNA, and the V and J calls and clone size come from that table. This sample has roughly 400,000 clones, with approximately 89% found just once. The V and J ends lost 5 bases and 6 bases, in that order; junction bases with no gene match: 6. CDR3 size: 13 residues. Germline CDR1 is SNHLY and CDR2 is FYNNEI.

The sample was PBMCs or T cells enriched from blood (not recorded which). This clonotype originated in a middle-aged woman who had been exposed to COVID-19. The J gene is TRBJ1-1, the V gene TRBV2; 7 nucleotides align to TRBD1. Written as DNA, the CDR3 is TGTGCCAGCAGTCCGCGGACAGGCCCTGAAGCTTTCTTT. It specifies CASSPRTGPEAFF.